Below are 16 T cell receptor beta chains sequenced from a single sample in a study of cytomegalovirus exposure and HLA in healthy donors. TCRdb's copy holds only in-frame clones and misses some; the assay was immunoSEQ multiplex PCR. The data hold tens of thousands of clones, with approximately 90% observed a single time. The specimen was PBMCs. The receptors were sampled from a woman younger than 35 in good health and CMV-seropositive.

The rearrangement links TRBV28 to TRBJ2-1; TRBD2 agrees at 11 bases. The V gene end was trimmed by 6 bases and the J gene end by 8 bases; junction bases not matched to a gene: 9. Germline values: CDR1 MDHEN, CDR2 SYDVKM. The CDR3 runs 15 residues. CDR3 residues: CASRSIAGGRYEQFF. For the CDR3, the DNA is TGTGCCAGCAGGTCAATAGCGGGAGGGCGTTATGAGCAGTTCTTC.

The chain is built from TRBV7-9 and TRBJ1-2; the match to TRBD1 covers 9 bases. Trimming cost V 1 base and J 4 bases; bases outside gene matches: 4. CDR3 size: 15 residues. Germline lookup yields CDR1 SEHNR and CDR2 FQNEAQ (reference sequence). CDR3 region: CASSLGSTGGYGYTF. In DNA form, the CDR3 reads TGTGCCAGCAGCTTAGGCTCGACAGGGGGCTATGGCTACACCTTC.

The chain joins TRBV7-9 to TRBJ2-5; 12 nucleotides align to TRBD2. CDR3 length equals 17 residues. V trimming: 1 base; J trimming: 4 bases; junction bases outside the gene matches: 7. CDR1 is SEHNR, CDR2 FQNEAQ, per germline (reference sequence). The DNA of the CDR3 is TGTGCCAGCAGCTTAGGATCTAGCGGGGGGGCCGGAGAGACCCAGTACTTC. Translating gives CASSLGSSGGAGETQYF.

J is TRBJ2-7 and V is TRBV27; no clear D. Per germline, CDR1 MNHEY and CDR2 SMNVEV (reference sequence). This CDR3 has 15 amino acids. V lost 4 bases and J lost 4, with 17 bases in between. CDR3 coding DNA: TGTGCCAGCAGTTCTTTAGGATGGGCTGATTACGAGCAGTACTTC. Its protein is CASSSLGWADYEQYF.

The CDR3 coding sequence is TGTGCCAGCTCGCCCCTCCGGACAGGGCAAGAGACCCAGTACTTC. Translating it yields CASSPLRTGQETQYF. The rearrangement uses TRBV18 and TRBJ2-5; TRBD1 agrees at 8 bases. With V trimmed by 6 bases and J by 2 bases, 8 bases remained unmatched. Germline values: CDR1 KGHSH, CDR2 LQKENI. There are 15 residues in the CDR3.

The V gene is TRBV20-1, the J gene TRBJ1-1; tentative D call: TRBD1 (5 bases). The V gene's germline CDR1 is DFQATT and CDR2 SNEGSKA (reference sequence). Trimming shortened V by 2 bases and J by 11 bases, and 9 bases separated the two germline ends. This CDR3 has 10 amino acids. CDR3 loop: CSARIRQAFF. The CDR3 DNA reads TGCAGTGCTAGAATAAGACAGGCTTTCTTT.

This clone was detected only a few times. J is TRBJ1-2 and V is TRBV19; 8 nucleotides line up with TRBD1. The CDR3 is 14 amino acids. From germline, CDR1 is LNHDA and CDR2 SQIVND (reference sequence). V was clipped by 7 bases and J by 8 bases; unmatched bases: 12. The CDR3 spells CASTGLRGPGGYTF. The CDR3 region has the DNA TGTGCCAGTACGGGGCTCAGGGGGCCTGGAGGCTACACCTTC.

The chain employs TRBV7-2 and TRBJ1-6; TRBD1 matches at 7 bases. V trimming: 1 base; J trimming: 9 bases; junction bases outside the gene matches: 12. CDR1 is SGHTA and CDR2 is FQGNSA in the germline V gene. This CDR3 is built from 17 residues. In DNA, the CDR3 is TGTGCCAGCAGCTTAGGCACAGGGGCCCAACGTGGTTCACCCCTCCACTTT. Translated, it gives CASSLGTGAQRGSPLHF.

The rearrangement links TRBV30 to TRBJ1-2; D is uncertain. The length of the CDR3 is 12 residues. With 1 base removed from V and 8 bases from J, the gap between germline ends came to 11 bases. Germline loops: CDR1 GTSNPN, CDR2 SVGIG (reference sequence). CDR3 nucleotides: TGTGCCTGGAGTGGTATTGTACAGGGCTACACCTTC. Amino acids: CAWSGIVQGYTF.

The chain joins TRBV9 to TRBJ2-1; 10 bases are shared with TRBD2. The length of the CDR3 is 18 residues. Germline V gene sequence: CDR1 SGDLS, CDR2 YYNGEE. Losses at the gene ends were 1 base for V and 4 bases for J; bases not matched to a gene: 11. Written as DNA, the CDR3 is TGTGCCAGCAGCGTAACGCAAAGCGGGAGGGCGTCATACAATGAGCAGTTCTTC. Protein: CASSVTQSGRASYNEQFF.

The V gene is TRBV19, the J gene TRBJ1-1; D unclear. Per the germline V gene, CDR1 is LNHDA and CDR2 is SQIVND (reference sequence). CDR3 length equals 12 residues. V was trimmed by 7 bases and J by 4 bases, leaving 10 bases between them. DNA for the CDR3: TGTGCCAGTACTATCTCCGGCACTGAAGCTTTCTTT. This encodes CASTISGTEAFF.

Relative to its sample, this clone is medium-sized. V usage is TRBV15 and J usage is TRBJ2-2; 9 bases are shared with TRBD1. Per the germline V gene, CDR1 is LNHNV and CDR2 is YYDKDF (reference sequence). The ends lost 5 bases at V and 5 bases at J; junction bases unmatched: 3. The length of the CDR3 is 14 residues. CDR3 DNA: TGTGCCACCAGCCGGGACAGGGAGACCGGGGAGCTGTTTTTT. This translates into CATSRDRETGELFF.

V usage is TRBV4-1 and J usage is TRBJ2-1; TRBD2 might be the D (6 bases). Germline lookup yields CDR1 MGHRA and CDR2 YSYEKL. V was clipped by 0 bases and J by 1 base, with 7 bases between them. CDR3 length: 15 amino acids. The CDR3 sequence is CASSQDRGSYNEQFF. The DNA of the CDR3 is TGCGCCAGCAGCCAAGATCGGGGGTCCTACAATGAGCAGTTCTTC.

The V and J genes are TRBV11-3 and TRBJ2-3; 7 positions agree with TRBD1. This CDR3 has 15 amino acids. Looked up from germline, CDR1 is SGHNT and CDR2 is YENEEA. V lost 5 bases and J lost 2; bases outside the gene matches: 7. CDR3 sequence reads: CASSPGTGVTDTQYF. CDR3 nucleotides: TGTGCCAGCAGCCCCGGTACAGGGGTCACAGATACGCAGTATTTT.

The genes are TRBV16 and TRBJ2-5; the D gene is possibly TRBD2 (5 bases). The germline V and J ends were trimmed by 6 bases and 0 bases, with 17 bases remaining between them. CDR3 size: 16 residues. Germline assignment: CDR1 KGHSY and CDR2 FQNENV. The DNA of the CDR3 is TGTGCCAGCAGTCATATAGCCCAGGAGGACCAAGAGACCCAGTACTTC. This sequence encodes CASSHIAQEDQETQYF. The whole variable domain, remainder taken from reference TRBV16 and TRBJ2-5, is GEEVAQTPKHLVRGEGQKAKLYCAPIKGHSYVFWYQQVLKNEFKFLISFQNENVFDETGMPKERFSAKCLPNSPCSLEIQATKLEDSAVYFCASSHIAQEDQETQYFGPGTRLLVL.

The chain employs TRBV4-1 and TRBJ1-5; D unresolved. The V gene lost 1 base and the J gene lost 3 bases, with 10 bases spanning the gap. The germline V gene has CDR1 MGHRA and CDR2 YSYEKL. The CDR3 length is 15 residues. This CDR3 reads CASSQVAEPNQPQHF. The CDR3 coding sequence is TGCGCCAGCAGCCAAGTGGCAGAACCCAATCAGCCCCAGCATTTT.